This TCR beta chain was documented in a study of T cell repertoires in cytomegalovirus infection. Whole-study context: Based on public TCR beta signatures, there were indications of CMV infection and of a matching HLA type. The study's findings and limits: Summed frequency of shared TCR beta families picked out CMV carriers who also had the relevant HLA. There were HLA-C-restricted CMV-specific TCR beta clonotypes dominating the ex vivo response.

TCRdb re-called the reads with MiXCR, one entry per CDR3 protein. The data hold roughly 630,000 distinct CDR3 sequences, with roughly 26% observed a single time. Germline lookup yields CDR1 SGHRS and CDR2 YFSETQ. CDR3 length equals 16 residues. V lost 4 bases to trimming and J lost 1 base; unmatched junction nucleotides: 10. Details on this clonotype: Its antigen is unidentified.

The sample comprised CD8+ T cells from PBMCs. The chain uses TRBV5-1 and TRBJ1-1; 7 bases line up with TRBD1. The TCR was taken from a human donor in good health (CMV status not recorded). Some clones in this sample may be carry-over from other donors' samples. CDR3 loop: CASSLSQTGTNTEAFF. In DNA, the CDR3 is TGCGCCAGCAGCCTCTCACAGACAGGGACGAACACTGAAGCTTTCTTT.